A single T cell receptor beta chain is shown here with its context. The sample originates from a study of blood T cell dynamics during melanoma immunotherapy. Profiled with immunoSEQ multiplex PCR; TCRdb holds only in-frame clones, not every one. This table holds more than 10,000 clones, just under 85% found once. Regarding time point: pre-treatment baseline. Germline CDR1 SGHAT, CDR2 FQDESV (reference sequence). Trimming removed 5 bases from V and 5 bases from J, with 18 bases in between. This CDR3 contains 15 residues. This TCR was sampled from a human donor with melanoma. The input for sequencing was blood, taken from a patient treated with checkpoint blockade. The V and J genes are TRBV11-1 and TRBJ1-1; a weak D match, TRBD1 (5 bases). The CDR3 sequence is CASSATRFGGTEAFF. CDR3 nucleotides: TGTGCCAGCAGCGCCACGAGATTTGGGGGGACTGAAGCTTTCTTT.